What follows describes a single T cell receptor (beta chain). This sample is part of a study of blood T cell repertoires in COVID-19. Overall study context: COVID-19 samples, acute and convalescent, were from the United States, Italy and Spain.

Assay used: immunoSEQ multiplex PCR; TCRdb lists only in-frame clones, some missing. This sample carries 10,000 to 15,000 clones, just over 70% of them seen once, and the ten largest clones take approximately 6.1%. In germline, CDR1 is ENHRY, CDR2 SYGVKD. This CDR3 is built from 15 residues. V lost 4 bases and J 2 bases, leaving 15 bases between the germline ends. Recruited during active infection, patients (from Seattle) were subsequently followed longitudinally. This chain joins TRBV10-3 and TRBJ2-7, with a possible D match to TRBD2 (6 bases). Material for sequencing was peripheral blood. This clonotype was sampled from a man in his 60s with COVID-19, enrolled during active disease. This CDR3 reads CAISGSMEGAYEQYF. The CDR3 nucleotides are TGTGCCATCAGTGGCTCCATGGAGGGTGCCTACGAGCAGTACTTC.